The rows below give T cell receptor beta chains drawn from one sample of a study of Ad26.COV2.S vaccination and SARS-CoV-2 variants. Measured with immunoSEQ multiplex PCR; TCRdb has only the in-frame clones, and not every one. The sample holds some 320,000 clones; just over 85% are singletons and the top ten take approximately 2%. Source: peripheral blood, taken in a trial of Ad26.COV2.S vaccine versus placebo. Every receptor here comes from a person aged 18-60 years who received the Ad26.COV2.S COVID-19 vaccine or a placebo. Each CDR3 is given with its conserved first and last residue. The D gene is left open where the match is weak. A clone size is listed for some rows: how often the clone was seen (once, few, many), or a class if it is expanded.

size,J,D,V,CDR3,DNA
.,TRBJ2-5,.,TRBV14,CASSQQETQYF,TGTGCCAGCAGCCAACAAGAGACCCAGTACTTC
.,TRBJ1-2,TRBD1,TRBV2,CASRGGQGAGYTF,TGTGCCAGCAGAGGGGGACAGGGGGCGGGCTACACCTTC
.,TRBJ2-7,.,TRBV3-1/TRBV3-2,CASSSRPGEYEQYF,TGTGCCAGCAGCTCACGACCTGGAGAATACGAGCAGTACTTC
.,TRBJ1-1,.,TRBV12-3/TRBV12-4,CASSLIGGTEAFF,TGTGCCAGCAGTTTGATAGGGGGGACTGAAGCTTTCTTT
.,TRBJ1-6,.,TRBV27,CASSYYSVGDNSPLHF,TGTGCCAGCAGTTACTATTCAGTGGGAGATAATTCACCCCTCCACTTT
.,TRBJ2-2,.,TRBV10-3,CAISESNSNTGELFF,TGTGCCATCAGTGAGTCAAACAGCAACACCGGGGAGCTGTTTTTT
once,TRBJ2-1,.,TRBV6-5,CASSYGLSRGNEQFF,TGTGCCAGCAGTTACGGTCTCTCCAGAGGGAATGAGCAGTTCTTC
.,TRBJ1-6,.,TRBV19,CASLSTKGLNSPLHF,TGTGCCTCCCTCTCCACGAAAGGCCTTAATTCACCCCTCCACTTT
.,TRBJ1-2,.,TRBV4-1,CASSQVVGRGYDGYTF,TGCGCCAGCAGCCAAGTGGTAGGAAGGGGATACGATGGCTACACCTTC
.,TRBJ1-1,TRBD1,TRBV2,CASSAMGQGNTEAFF,TGTGCCAGCAGTGCAATGGGACAGGGGAACACTGAAGCTTTCTTT
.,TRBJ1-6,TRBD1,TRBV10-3,CAIRGTDYNSPLHF,TGTGCCATCAGGGGGACAGATTATAATTCACCCCTCCACTTT
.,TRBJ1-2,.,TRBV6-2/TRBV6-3,CASSYSDGFYGYTF,TGTGCCAGCAGTTACTCGGACGGATTCTATGGCTACACCTTC
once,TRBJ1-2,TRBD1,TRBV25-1,CASSWDSKPNYGYTF,TGTGCCAGCAGTTGGGACAGCAAACCAAACTATGGCTACACCTTC
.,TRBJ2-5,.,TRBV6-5,CASSANLRETQYF,TGTGCCAGCAGCGCAAACCTAAGGGAGACCCAGTACTTC
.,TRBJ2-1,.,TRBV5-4,CASSLIGVGEQFF,TGTGCCAGCAGCTTGATCGGCGTGGGTGAGCAGTTCTTC
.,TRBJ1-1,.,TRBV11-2,CASSYDNRANTEAFF,TGTGCCAGCAGCTACGATAACAGGGCCAACACTGAAGCTTTCTTT
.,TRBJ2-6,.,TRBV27,CASSLRTGANVLTF,TGTGCCAGCAGTTTGAGGACTGGGGCCAACGTCCTGACTTTC
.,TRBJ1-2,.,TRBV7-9,CASSSGLGNYGYTF,TGTGCCAGCAGCTCAGGACTTGGGAACTATGGCTACACCTTC
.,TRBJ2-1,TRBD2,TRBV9,CASSGGLALSYNEQFF,TGTGCCAGCAGCGGGGGACTAGCGCTTTCCTACAATGAGCAGTTCTTC
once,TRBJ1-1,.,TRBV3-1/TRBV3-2,CASSQGINTEAFF,TGTGCCAGCAGCCAAGGCATAAACACTGAAGCTTTCTTT
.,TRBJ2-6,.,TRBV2,CASSESRGVSGANVLTF,TGTGCCAGCAGTGAAAGCCGCGGTGTCTCTGGGGCCAACGTCCTGACTTTC
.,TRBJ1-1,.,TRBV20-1,CSAWDGSGSFF,TGCAGTGCTTGGGACGGAAGCGGTTCTTTCTTT
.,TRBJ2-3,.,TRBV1,CTSSQDPMGLAGGLGGTDTQYF,TGCACCAGCAGCCAAGATCCTATGGGACTAGCGGGGGGGCTGGGCGGCACAGATACGCAGTATTTT
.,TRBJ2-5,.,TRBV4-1,CASSQVQKQETQYF,TGCGCCAGCAGCCAAGTACAGAAGCAAGAGACCCAGTACTTC
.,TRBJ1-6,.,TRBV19,CASTTIGTGSVALHF,TGTGCCAGTACCACGATAGGGACGGGTTCTGTGGCCCTCCACTTT
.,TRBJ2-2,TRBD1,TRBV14,CASSPLVGAGTGVNTGELFF,TGTGCCAGCAGCCCTCTAGTGGGGGCCGGGACAGGGGTCAACACCGGGGAGCTGTTTTTT
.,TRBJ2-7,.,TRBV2,CASRSGPPYEQYF,TGTGCCAGCAGATCGGGACCCCCCTACGAGCAGTACTTC
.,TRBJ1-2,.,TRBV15,CATSRQYPDSGNYGYTF,TGTGCCACCAGCAGACAATACCCGGACAGCGGAAACTATGGCTACACCTTC
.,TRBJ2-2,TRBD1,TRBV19,CASSRQGAAGELFF,TGTGCCAGTAGTAGGCAGGGGGCGGCCGGGGAGCTGTTTTTT